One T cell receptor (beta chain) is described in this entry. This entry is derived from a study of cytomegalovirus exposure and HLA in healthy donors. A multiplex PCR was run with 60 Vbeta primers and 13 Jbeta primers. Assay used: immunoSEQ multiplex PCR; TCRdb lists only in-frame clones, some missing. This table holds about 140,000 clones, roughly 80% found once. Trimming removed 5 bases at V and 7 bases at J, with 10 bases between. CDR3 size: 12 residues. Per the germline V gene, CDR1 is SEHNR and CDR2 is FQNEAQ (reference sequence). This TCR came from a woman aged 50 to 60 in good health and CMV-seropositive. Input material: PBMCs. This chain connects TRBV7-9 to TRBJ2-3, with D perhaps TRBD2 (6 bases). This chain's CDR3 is CASSGTSYTQYF. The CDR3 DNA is TGTGCCAGCAGCGGGACTTCATATACGCAGTATTTT. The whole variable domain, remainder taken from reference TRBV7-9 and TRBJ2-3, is DTGVSQNPRHKITKRGQNVTFRCDPISEHNRLYWYRQTLGQGPEFLTYFQNEAQLEKSRLLSDRFSAERPKGSFSTLEIQRTEQGDSAMYLCASSGTSYTQYFGPGTRLTVL.